This T cell receptor (beta chain) was found in a study of tissue T cells after allogeneic stem cell transplantation. Study results and limitations: The study did not identify alloreactive or antigen-specific tissue TCRs, and some clones might be persisting host cells. In patients and mice, blood and spleen missed much of tissue repertoire.

This table comes from immunoSEQ multiplex PCR, and its TCRdb copy is limited to in-frame clones, with some not included. Of about 9,500 clones in the sample, approximately 64% are singletons; the top ten hold about a tenth. Germline V lookup: CDR1 SGHDT, CDR2 YYEEEE. The CDR3 covers 19 residues. V shed 0 bases and J shed 0 bases, with 21 bases lying between them. Comments on this clone: What it binds is not known.

Comparators without hematopoietic cell transplant had other cancers, at least five gastrointestinal samples, and no known gastrointestinal disease. The sample consisted of tissue from the ileum, taken at autopsy. The clonotype comes from a woman aged 18 to 50 with breast cancer. This chain connects TRBV5-6 to TRBJ1-1; D may be TRBD1 (5 bases). Here the CDR3 DNA reads TGTGCCAGCAGCTTGGGGTTAGGGAGGGGCGGTGATATGAACACTGAAGCTTTCTTT. This gives the protein CASSLGLGRGGDMNTEAFF.